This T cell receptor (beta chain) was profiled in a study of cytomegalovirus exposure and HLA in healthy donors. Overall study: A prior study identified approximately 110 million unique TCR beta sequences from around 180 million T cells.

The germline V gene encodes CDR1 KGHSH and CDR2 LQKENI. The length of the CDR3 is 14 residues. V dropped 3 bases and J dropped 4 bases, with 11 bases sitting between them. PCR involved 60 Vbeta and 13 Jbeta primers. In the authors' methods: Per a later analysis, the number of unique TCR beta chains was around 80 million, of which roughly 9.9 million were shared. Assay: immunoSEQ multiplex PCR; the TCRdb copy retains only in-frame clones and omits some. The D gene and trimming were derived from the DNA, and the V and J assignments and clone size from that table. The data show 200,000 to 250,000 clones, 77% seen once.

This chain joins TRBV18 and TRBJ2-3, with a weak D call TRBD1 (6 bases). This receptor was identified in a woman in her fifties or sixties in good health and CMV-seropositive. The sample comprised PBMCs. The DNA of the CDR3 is TGTGCCAGCTCACCTCTGGACAGTGCAGATACGCAGTATTTT. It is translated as CASSPLDSADTQYF.